What follows are 24 T cell receptor beta chains derived from one specimen sequenced in a study of PD-1 blockade in classical Hodgkin lymphoma. After autologous stem cell transplantation all patients relapsed, and prior brentuximab vedotin exposure differed between cohorts. The data were produced by immunoSEQ multiplex PCR, yet TCRdb's version contains in-frame clones alone and is incomplete. The sample carries 46,000 or so clones, about 73% recorded once. The source material was peripheral blood mononuclear cells (PBMCs), sampled at baseline. These receptors originate from a human donor with classical Hodgkin lymphoma.

The chain carries TRBV9 and TRBJ2-3; 14 positions match TRBD2. V lost 4 bases and J lost 3; bases outside the gene matches: 13. The length of the CDR3 is 19 residues. The germline CDR1 and CDR2 sequences are SGDLS and YYNGEE. The CDR3 nucleotides read TGTGCCAGCAGCCCCCAACCCGGGACTAGCGGGAGCAGGACAGATACGCAGTATTTT. It yields the protein CASSPQPGTSGSRTDTQYF. The variable domain in full, with the rest retrieved from reference TRBV9 and TRBJ2-3, is DSGVTQTPKHLITATGQRVTLRCSPRSGDLSVYWYQQSLDQGLQFLIQYYNGEERAKGNILERFSAQQFPDLHSELNLSSLELGDSALYFCASSPQPGTSGSRTDTQYFGPGTRLTVL.

The chain recombines TRBV11-2 with TRBJ2-7; D may be TRBD2 (6 bases). Per the germline V gene, CDR1 is SGHAT and CDR2 is FQNNGV. The CDR3 is made up of 14 amino acids. V was pared by 2 bases and J by 6 bases, with 14 bases between. The CDR3 region is CASSLMAGPSEQYF. The CDR3 nucleotides are TGTGCCAGCAGCTTAATGGCGGGACCCTCCGAGCAGTACTTC.

This chain uses TRBV5-1 with TRBJ1-1; the match to TRBD1 covers 7 bases. Germline lookup yields CDR1 SGHRS and CDR2 YFSETQ. The CDR3 covers 15 residues. Trimming took 1 base from V and 2 from J; bases not matched to a gene: 5. The CDR3 DNA sequence: TGCGCCAGCAGCTTGACCGGGACAGTTAACACTGAAGCTTTCTTT. Protein product: CASSLTGTVNTEAFF.

The rearrangement uses TRBV6-5 and TRBJ2-2, with D unclear. This CDR3 region has 11 residues. V was trimmed by 8 bases and J by 5 bases, leaving 6 bases between them. Germline assignment: CDR1 MNHEY and CDR2 SVGAGI. CDR3: CASGETGELFF. CDR3 nucleotide sequence: TGTGCCAGCGGCGAGACCGGGGAGCTGTTTTTT.

This clone has only a few counts. The rearrangement links TRBV28 to TRBJ1-1; tentatively, D is TRBD1 (5 bases). Germline CDR1 and CDR2: MDHEN and SYDVKM. Trimming took off 6 bases at V and 11 bases at J, with 16 bases between the two ends. The CDR3 is 12 residues long. CDR3 DNA: TGTGCCAGCAGACTTGTCACAGGAAGGGCTTTCTTT. Protein product: CASRLVTGRAFF.

V and J are TRBV6-5 and TRBJ2-4; the match to TRBD1 covers 10 bases. V shed 8 bases, J shed 7 bases, and the junction held 8 bases outside the gene matches. Germline V gives CDR1 MNHEY, CDR2 SVGAGI. The CDR3 contains 14 residues. In DNA, the CDR3 is TGTGCCAGCCAAGGGACAGGGGACTCTAACATTCAGTACTTC. Translated, it gives CASQGTGDSNIQYF.

The chain recombines TRBV7-2 with TRBJ1-5; unclear D gene. Trimming took off 1 base at V and 9 bases at J, with 10 bases between the two ends. Germline loops: CDR1 SGHTA, CDR2 FQGNSA. The CDR3 is 13 amino acids. DNA for the CDR3: TGTGCCAGCAGCTTAGAGGGATTTACGCCCCAGCATTTT. The encoded protein is CASSLEGFTPQHF.

The chain links TRBV18 to TRBJ2-1; D is tentatively TRBD1 or TRBD2 (5 bases each). V was pared by 0 bases and J by 10 bases, with 13 bases between. The CDR3 totals 14 residues. Germline lookup yields CDR1 KGHSH and CDR2 LQKENI. Here the CDR3 DNA reads TGTGCCAGCTCACCACCGGCCGGGGCTGGGGAGCAGTTCTTC. Its protein is CASSPPAGAGEQFF.

V and J are TRBV21-1 and TRBJ1-1. TRBV21-1 is listed as a pseudogene. The CDR3 length is 14 residues. This CDR3 is CASSSQGRGTEAFF. DNA for the CDR3: TGTGCCAGCAGCTCCCAGGGACGGGGCACTGAAGCTTTCTTT.

The chain employs TRBV5-1 and TRBJ2-2; D not resolved. This CDR3 is built from 14 residues. Trimming shortened V by 2 bases and J by 0 bases, and 5 bases separated the two germline ends. Germline V gene sequence: CDR1 SGHRS, CDR2 YFSETQ. CDR3 nucleotides: TGCGCCAGCAGCTTTGGAACGAACACCGGGGAGCTGTTTTTT. Translated: CASSFGTNTGELFF.

The chain couples TRBV6-5 to TRBJ2-1, with 8 bases matching TRBD2. Trimming removed 7 bases from V and 7 bases from J; junction bases left unmatched: 12. Germline V lookup: CDR1 MNHEY, CDR2 SVGAGI. CDR3 size: 15 residues. Written as DNA, the CDR3 is TGTGCCAGCAACAATGAACGGGAGGGCCCGAATGAGCAGTTCTTC. Translated: CASNNEREGPNEQFF.

This clone was seen once. This chain links TRBV12-5 with TRBJ1-4; no clear D. Trimming took off 0 bases at V and 2 bases at J, with 16 bases between the two ends. The CDR3 runs to 18 residues. Germline V gives CDR1 LGHNT, CDR2 FRNRAP. CDR3 loop: CASGLVIGRTGTNEKLFF. The CDR3 nucleotides are TGTGCTAGTGGTTTGGTTATCGGCAGGACGGGGACTAATGAAAAACTGTTTTTT.

This sequence joins TRBV29-1 and TRBJ1-2; D might be TRBD1 (5 bases). Germline CDR1 and CDR2: SQVTM and ANQGSEA. The CDR3 totals 12 residues. Trimming stripped 3 bases from V and 6 bases from J, with 11 bases between. In DNA, the CDR3 is TGCAGCGTTGATAAGGGGAGGGATGGCTACACCTTC. Translating it yields CSVDKGRDGYTF.

V is TRBV2 and J is TRBJ2-3, with D possibly TRBD1 on 6 matching bases. Germline CDR1 and CDR2: SNHLY and FYNNEI. CDR3 size: 16 residues. V lost 4 bases and J lost 2, with 16 bases in between. The CDR3 sequence: CASSVFPGQTTDTQYF. The CDR3 DNA reads as TGTGCCAGCAGTGTATTTCCGGGACAAACCACAGATACGCAGTATTTT.

The sample holds a few counts of this clone. The chain carries TRBV25-1 and TRBJ2-1; no clear D gene. CDR3 length: 13 amino acids. Trimming stripped 3 bases from V and 5 bases from J, with 8 bases between. Germline-derived CDR1 and CDR2 are MGHDK and SYGVNS. The CDR3 here is CASSDVGHNEQFF. CDR3 DNA: TGTGCCAGCAGTGATGTAGGGCACAATGAGCAGTTCTTC.

This chain links TRBV4-2 with TRBJ2-7; TRBD2 matches at 13 bases. Unmatched junction bases numbered 2, after V lost 2 bases and J lost 1 base. This CDR3 region has 16 residues. CDR1 is LGHNA, CDR2 YNFKEQ, per germline. The CDR3 DNA reads TGTGCCAGCAGCCAACCGACTAGCGGGGGGTCCTACGAGCAGTACTTC. Its translation is CASSQPTSGGSYEQYF.

There are a few counts of this clone. The chain is built from TRBV6-6 and TRBJ1-1; no firm D call. The CDR3 spans 13 residues. Germline values: CDR1 MNHNY, CDR2 SVGAGI (reference sequence). V lost 6 bases, J lost 1 base, and 9 bases lay in between. The CDR3 DNA is TGTGCCAGCAGCTCCGACACGAACACTGAAGCTTTCTTT. Amino acids: CASSSDTNTEAFF.

The chain uses TRBV4-1 and TRBJ1-1; D unclear. V lost 1 base, J lost 6 bases, and 15 bases lay in between. The CDR3 has 15 residues. Germline CDR1 and CDR2: MGHRA and YSYEKL. As DNA, the CDR3 is TGCGCCAGCAGCCAAGCCCCGGAGTTAGGCGCTGAAGCTTTCTTT. Encoded protein: CASSQAPELGAEAFF.

This chain uses TRBV5-4 with TRBJ2-5, with D possibly being TRBD1 or TRBD2 (6 bases each). The V end lost 4 bases, the J end lost 2 bases, and 12 bases lay between the germline ends. This CDR3 has 14 amino acids. From germline, CDR1 is SGHNT and CDR2 YYREEE (reference sequence). CDR3 bases: TGTGCCAGCAGCAGGGGGACTCAACAAGAGACCCAGTACTTC. It specifies CASSRGTQQETQYF.

The rearrangement uses TRBV7-3 and TRBJ2-1; 7 nucleotides agree with TRBD1. V lost 0 bases, J lost 6 bases, and 8 bases stayed unmatched. Germline V gives CDR1 SGHTA, CDR2 FQGTGA. This CDR3 is built from 16 residues. In nucleotides, the CDR3 is TGTGCCAGCAGCTTAACCCAGACAGGGTCCCGCAATGAGCAGTTCTTC. It specifies CASSLTQTGSRNEQFF.

In this sample, this clone turned up once. V is TRBV29-1 and J is TRBJ2-7; D is unresolved. Germline assignment: CDR1 SQVTM and CDR2 ANQGSEA. CDR3 length: 13 amino acids. Trimming pared 0 bases from V and 2 bases from J, leaving 8 bases between. In nucleotides, the CDR3 is TGCAGCGTTGAAGATAAGGTCCCCTACGAGCAGTACTTC. Translating gives CSVEDKVPYEQYF.

A few counts support this clone. The rearrangement joins TRBV15 to TRBJ2-1, with 10 bases identical to TRBD1. The CDR3 sequence is 15 residues long. The germline V gene has CDR1 LNHNV and CDR2 YYDKDF (reference sequence). With V trimmed by 0 bases and J by 8 bases, 4 bases remained unmatched. The CDR3 reads CATSREGQGYHEQFF. The CDR3 nucleotides read TGTGCCACCAGCAGAGAGGGACAGGGGTACCATGAGCAGTTCTTC.

The J gene is TRBJ1-2, the V gene TRBV5-6; D may be TRBD1 (5 bases). Germline-derived CDR1 and CDR2 are SGHDT and YYEEEE. The CDR3 loop spans 16 amino acids. V was pared by 0 bases and J by 5 bases, with 17 bases between. The CDR3 reads CASSLEPREPVYGYTF. The CDR3 nucleotides are TGTGCCAGCAGCTTGGAGCCCAGGGAACCTGTTTATGGCTACACCTTC.

The J gene is TRBJ2-3, the V gene TRBV6-5, with TRBD2 matching over 7 bases. The length of the CDR3 is 13 residues. V shed 7 bases, J shed 7 bases, and the junction held 8 bases outside the gene matches. Per the germline V gene, CDR1 is MNHEY and CDR2 is SVGAGI. CDR3 DNA: TGTGCCAGCACCCCAGGGACTACTAATACGCAGTATTTT. Translation gives CASTPGTTNTQYF.